Presented here are 23 T cell receptor beta chains from one specimen sequenced in a study of Graves' ophthalmopathy and Graves' hyperthyroidism. Amplification of the TCR beta CDR3 regions used RNA transcripts (as template). First-round RT-PCR employed HTBI primers, with a second-round multiplex PCR after it. TCRdb re-derived calls from the multiplex PCR reads in MiXCR, one entry per CDR3 protein. Of just over 600,000 distinct CDR3 sequences listed, approximately 21% are singletons. Sequencing used peripheral blood. Receptors originate from a woman under 30 with stable Graves' hyperthyroidism. Some clones in this sample may be carry-over from other donors' samples.

The chain uses TRBV12-3 or TRBV12-4 and TRBJ1-5; a possible D gene is TRBD1 (5 bases). The CDR3 has 15 residues. The V and J ends lost 2 bases and 7 bases respectively, with 15 bases between them. The CDR3 here is CASSLLRVARQPQHF. The CDR3 DNA reads TGTGCCAGCAGTTTACTCAGGGTAGCCCGGCAGCCCCAGCATTTT.

This clonotype was detected only a few times. Being one base from a much bigger clone, this may be a read error. The CDR3 DNA follows: TGTGCCAGCAGTTTTTGGACCGGGGAGCTGTTTTTT. It yields the protein CASSFWTGELFF. The chain uses TRBV12-3 or TRBV12-4 and TRBJ2-2, with D hard to call. V lost 3 bases, J lost 5 bases, and 4 bases lay in between. The CDR3 extends over 12 amino acids.

This clonotype was observed many times. The chain links TRBV24-1 to TRBJ2-2; tentatively, D is TRBD2 (5 bases). Trimming removed 4 bases from V and 8 bases from J, with 10 bases in between. The CDR3 spans 13 residues. The germline V gene has CDR1 KGHDR and CDR2 SFDVKD. The CDR3: CATSESRGGELFF. DNA of the CDR3: TGTGCCACCAGTGAATCTCGAGGGGGGGAGCTGTTTTTT.

This clonotype has a handful of counts. The chain has TRBV5-1 and TRBJ2-5; TRBD2 is a possible D gene (5 bases). This CDR3 has 15 amino acids. Germline V gene data show CDR1 as SGHRS and CDR2 as YFSETQ. V was shortened by 0 bases and J by 5 bases, with 14 bases between the two germline ends. CDR3 nucleotide sequence: TGCGCCAGCAGCTTGGTAGTTTCGGCGGGTGAGACCCAGTACTTC. Protein product: CASSLVVSAGETQYF.

The genes are TRBV6-5 and TRBJ2-7, with D maybe TRBD2 (5 bases). This CDR3 has 15 residues. Trimming took 0 bases from V and 5 from J, leaving 14 bases between them. Germline-derived CDR1 and CDR2 are MNHEY and SVGAGI. The CDR3 sequence: CASSYSRTSTHEQYF. For the CDR3, the DNA is TGTGCCAGCAGTTACTCGAGGACTTCTACGCACGAGCAGTACTTC.

The J gene is TRBJ1-1, the V gene TRBV12-3 or TRBV12-4; D is perhaps TRBD1 (5 bases). Trimming took 6 bases from V and 7 from J, leaving 9 bases between them. The CDR3 extends over 11 amino acids. CDR3 DNA: TGTGCCAGCAGCGTGAGGGGTGAAGCTTTCTTT. This encodes CASSVRGEAFF.

This clonotype was detected many times. The chain combines TRBV15 with TRBJ2-7; no clear D gene. The CDR3 consists of 12 residues. The germline V gene encodes CDR1 LNHNV and CDR2 YYDKDF (reference sequence). The V end was cut by 0 bases, the J end by 9 bases, with 9 bases between. CDR3 residues: CATSRDWAVQYF. The CDR3 DNA follows: TGTGCCACCAGCAGAGATTGGGCAGTGCAGTACTTC.

This clonotype showed up many times. This chain uses TRBV6-5 with TRBJ1-1; 7 nucleotides line up with TRBD1. This CDR3 is 13 amino acids long. V trimming: 2 bases; J trimming: 7 bases; junction bases outside the gene matches: 4. CDR1 and CDR2 (germline): MNHEY, SVGAGI. CDR3 loop: CASSYLGTVEAFF. CDR3 DNA: TGTGCCAGCAGTTACCTCGGGACAGTTGAAGCTTTCTTT.

This clonotype occurred a few times. The chain has TRBV12-3 or TRBV12-4 and TRBJ1-2; possible D gene TRBD1, 6 bases. Trimming pared 8 bases from V and 4 bases from J, leaving 14 bases between. The CDR3 totals 13 residues. The CDR3 DNA follows: TGTGCCAGCGCCCAACAGGGTACCTATGGCTACACCTTC. It specifies CASAQQGTYGYTF.

This chain joins TRBV5-1 and TRBJ2-2; tentatively, D is TRBD1 (6 bases). The V and J ends lost 4 bases and 5 bases respectively, with 18 bases between them. Germline V gives CDR1 SGHRS, CDR2 YFSETQ. The CDR3 is 16 amino acids. The CDR3 reads CASSRGAGASTGELFF. The CDR3 nucleotides are TGCGCCAGCAGCAGGGGTGCAGGGGCCTCTACCGGGGAGCTGTTTTTT. Using reference TRBV5-1 and TRBJ2-2 for the parts outside the CDR3, the full variable domain is KAGVTQTPRYLIKTRGQQVTLSCSPISGHRSVSWYQQTPGQGLQFLFEYFSETQRNKGNFPGRFSGRQFSNSRSEMNVSTLELGDSALYLCASSRGAGASTGELFFGEGSRLTVL.

The rearrangement uses TRBV6-2 or TRBV6-3 and TRBJ2-7; D unclear. This CDR3 comprises 13 residues. The germline V and J ends were trimmed by 5 bases and 5 bases, with 13 bases remaining between them. Looked up from germline, CDR1 is MNHEY and CDR2 is SVGEGT. This CDR3 reads CASSRILPHEQYF. CDR3 nucleotides: TGTGCCAGCAGTCGAATCCTCCCCCACGAGCAGTACTTC.

This sequence joins TRBV28 and TRBJ2-7; 8 positions match TRBD2. CDR1 is MDHEN, CDR2 SYDVKM, per germline. Trimming cost V 3 bases and J 5 bases; bases outside gene matches: 6. The CDR3 has 14 residues. The CDR3 DNA reads as TGTGCCAGCAGTTTGCAAGCGGGAGACGACGAGCAGTACTTC. This encodes CASSLQAGDDEQYF.

CDR3: CSARGPRGLNTEAFF. CDR3 nucleotides: TGCAGTGCTAGAGGGCCCAGGGGCTTGAACACTGAAGCTTTCTTT. The chain combines TRBV20-1 with TRBJ1-1, with D tentatively TRBD1 (6 bases). The CDR3 extends over 15 amino acids. The V end lost 1 base, the J end lost 0 bases, and 12 bases lay between the germline ends. CDR1 and CDR2 (germline): DFQATT, SNEGSKA (reference sequence).

This clonotype has at least ten counts. This sequence joins TRBV7-8 and TRBJ2-7; D uncertain. Trimming left V 3 bases short and J 5 bases short, with 8 bases between. The CDR3 runs 12 residues. CDR1 SGHVS and CDR2 FQNEAQ come from the germline V gene. CDR3 nucleotide sequence: TGTGCCAGCAGCTTCTGGGGTAACGAGCAGTACTTC. This gives the protein CASSFWGNEQYF.

The chain is built from TRBV10-3 and TRBJ1-1, with TRBD1 as a possible D gene (5 bases). This CDR3 contains 14 residues. V lost 6 bases to trimming and J lost 2 bases, with 13 bases between them. Germline CDR1 is ENHRY and CDR2 is SYGVKD. The CDR3 DNA reads TGTGCCATCAGAGGGACGGATCTAAACACTGAAGCTTTCTTT. This translates into CAIRGTDLNTEAFF.

The rearrangement uses TRBV12-3 or TRBV12-4 and TRBJ1-1, with D maybe TRBD1 (6 bases). This CDR3 is 18 amino acids long. The ends were cut back, 6 bases at V and 1 base at J, with 24 bases in the middle. This CDR3 reads CASSPRTRRGSGNTEAFF. The CDR3 DNA is TGTGCCAGCAGCCCCAGGACTCGCAGGGGCTCGGGGAACACTGAAGCTTTCTTT.

In this sample, this clonotype turned up a few times. V is TRBV20-1 and J is TRBJ1-6; 8 bases are a match to TRBD1. In germline, CDR1 is DFQATT, CDR2 SNEGSKA (reference sequence). This CDR3 spans 16 amino acids. Trimming at V came to 6 bases and at J to 3 bases, leaving 10 bases not matched to a gene. The CDR3 DNA reads as TGCAGTGCCGCTGCAGAGACAGGGGTCTATAATTCACCCCTCCACTTT. Encoded protein: CSAAAETGVYNSPLHF.

The chain couples TRBV3-1 to TRBJ1-1; D perhaps matches TRBD1 (5 bases). Trimming removed 5 bases from V and 6 bases from J, with 13 bases in between. The CDR3 sequence is 13 residues long. CDR1 LGHDT and CDR2 YNNKEL come from the germline V gene (reference sequence). DNA of the CDR3: TGTGCCAGCAGCTTCGTCAAGGGACCTGAAGCTTTCTTT. This gives the protein CASSFVKGPEAFF.

The chain links TRBV13 to TRBJ1-3; 12 bases fit TRBD1. The CDR3 sequence is 17 residues long. CDR1 and CDR2 (germline): PRHDT, FYEKMQ (reference sequence). J lost 7 bases, V lost 3 bases, and 10 bases had no gene match. This CDR3 reads CASSFSGTGGSRNTIYF. CDR3 in DNA: TGTGCCAGCAGCTTCTCGGGGACAGGGGGCTCGCGTAACACCATATATTTT.

This clonotype came up many times. The chain carries TRBV20-1 and TRBJ2-7, with D unresolved. From germline, CDR1 is DFQATT and CDR2 SNEGSKA (reference sequence). This CDR3 contains 12 residues. Trimming took 2 bases from V and 1 from J, leaving 6 bases between them. CDR3 DNA: TGCAGTGCTAGAACTGCTTCCTACGAGCAGTACTTC. This codes for CSARTASYEQYF.

This clonotype was picked up many times. This chain joins TRBV19 and TRBJ1-6; TRBD1 aligns across 8 bases. The CDR3 is 15 amino acids. Germline loops: CDR1 LNHDA, CDR2 SQIVND (reference sequence). V was clipped by 6 bases and J by 7 bases; unmatched bases: 8. For the CDR3, the DNA is TGTGCCAGTAGGAAGGGACAGGTCGACAATTCACCCCTCCACTTT. Encoded protein: CASRKGQVDNSPLHF.

Ten or more counts support this clonotype. The chain recombines TRBV30 with TRBJ1-5; perhaps TRBD1 as D (6 bases). The V end was cut by 2 bases, the J end by 7 bases, with 12 bases between. Looked up from germline, CDR1 is GTSNPN and CDR2 is SVGIG (reference sequence). This CDR3 has 13 amino acids. The DNA for the CDR3 is TGTGCCTGGAGTACAGGGCCCAAGCAGCCCCAGCATTTT. This encodes CAWSTGPKQPQHF. Looking up the rest from reference TRBV30 and TRBJ1-5 gives the full variable domain: SQTIHQWPATLVQPVGSPLSLECTVEGTSNPNLYWYRQAAGRGLQLLFYSVGIGQISSEVPQNLSASRPQDRQFILSSKKLLLSDSGFYLCAWSTGPKQPQHFGDGTRLSIL.

By share, this clonotype ranks as medium-sized. This chain connects TRBV2 to TRBJ1-1, with a weak D call TRBD1 (6 bases). The CDR3 is 16 residues long. Trimming left V 4 bases short and J 0 bases short, with 15 bases between. Germline CDR1 SNHLY, CDR2 FYNNEI. The CDR3 loop is CASSGTVGILNTEAFF. CDR3 sequence (DNA): TGTGCCAGCAGTGGGACAGTAGGCATTTTGAACACTGAAGCTTTCTTT.